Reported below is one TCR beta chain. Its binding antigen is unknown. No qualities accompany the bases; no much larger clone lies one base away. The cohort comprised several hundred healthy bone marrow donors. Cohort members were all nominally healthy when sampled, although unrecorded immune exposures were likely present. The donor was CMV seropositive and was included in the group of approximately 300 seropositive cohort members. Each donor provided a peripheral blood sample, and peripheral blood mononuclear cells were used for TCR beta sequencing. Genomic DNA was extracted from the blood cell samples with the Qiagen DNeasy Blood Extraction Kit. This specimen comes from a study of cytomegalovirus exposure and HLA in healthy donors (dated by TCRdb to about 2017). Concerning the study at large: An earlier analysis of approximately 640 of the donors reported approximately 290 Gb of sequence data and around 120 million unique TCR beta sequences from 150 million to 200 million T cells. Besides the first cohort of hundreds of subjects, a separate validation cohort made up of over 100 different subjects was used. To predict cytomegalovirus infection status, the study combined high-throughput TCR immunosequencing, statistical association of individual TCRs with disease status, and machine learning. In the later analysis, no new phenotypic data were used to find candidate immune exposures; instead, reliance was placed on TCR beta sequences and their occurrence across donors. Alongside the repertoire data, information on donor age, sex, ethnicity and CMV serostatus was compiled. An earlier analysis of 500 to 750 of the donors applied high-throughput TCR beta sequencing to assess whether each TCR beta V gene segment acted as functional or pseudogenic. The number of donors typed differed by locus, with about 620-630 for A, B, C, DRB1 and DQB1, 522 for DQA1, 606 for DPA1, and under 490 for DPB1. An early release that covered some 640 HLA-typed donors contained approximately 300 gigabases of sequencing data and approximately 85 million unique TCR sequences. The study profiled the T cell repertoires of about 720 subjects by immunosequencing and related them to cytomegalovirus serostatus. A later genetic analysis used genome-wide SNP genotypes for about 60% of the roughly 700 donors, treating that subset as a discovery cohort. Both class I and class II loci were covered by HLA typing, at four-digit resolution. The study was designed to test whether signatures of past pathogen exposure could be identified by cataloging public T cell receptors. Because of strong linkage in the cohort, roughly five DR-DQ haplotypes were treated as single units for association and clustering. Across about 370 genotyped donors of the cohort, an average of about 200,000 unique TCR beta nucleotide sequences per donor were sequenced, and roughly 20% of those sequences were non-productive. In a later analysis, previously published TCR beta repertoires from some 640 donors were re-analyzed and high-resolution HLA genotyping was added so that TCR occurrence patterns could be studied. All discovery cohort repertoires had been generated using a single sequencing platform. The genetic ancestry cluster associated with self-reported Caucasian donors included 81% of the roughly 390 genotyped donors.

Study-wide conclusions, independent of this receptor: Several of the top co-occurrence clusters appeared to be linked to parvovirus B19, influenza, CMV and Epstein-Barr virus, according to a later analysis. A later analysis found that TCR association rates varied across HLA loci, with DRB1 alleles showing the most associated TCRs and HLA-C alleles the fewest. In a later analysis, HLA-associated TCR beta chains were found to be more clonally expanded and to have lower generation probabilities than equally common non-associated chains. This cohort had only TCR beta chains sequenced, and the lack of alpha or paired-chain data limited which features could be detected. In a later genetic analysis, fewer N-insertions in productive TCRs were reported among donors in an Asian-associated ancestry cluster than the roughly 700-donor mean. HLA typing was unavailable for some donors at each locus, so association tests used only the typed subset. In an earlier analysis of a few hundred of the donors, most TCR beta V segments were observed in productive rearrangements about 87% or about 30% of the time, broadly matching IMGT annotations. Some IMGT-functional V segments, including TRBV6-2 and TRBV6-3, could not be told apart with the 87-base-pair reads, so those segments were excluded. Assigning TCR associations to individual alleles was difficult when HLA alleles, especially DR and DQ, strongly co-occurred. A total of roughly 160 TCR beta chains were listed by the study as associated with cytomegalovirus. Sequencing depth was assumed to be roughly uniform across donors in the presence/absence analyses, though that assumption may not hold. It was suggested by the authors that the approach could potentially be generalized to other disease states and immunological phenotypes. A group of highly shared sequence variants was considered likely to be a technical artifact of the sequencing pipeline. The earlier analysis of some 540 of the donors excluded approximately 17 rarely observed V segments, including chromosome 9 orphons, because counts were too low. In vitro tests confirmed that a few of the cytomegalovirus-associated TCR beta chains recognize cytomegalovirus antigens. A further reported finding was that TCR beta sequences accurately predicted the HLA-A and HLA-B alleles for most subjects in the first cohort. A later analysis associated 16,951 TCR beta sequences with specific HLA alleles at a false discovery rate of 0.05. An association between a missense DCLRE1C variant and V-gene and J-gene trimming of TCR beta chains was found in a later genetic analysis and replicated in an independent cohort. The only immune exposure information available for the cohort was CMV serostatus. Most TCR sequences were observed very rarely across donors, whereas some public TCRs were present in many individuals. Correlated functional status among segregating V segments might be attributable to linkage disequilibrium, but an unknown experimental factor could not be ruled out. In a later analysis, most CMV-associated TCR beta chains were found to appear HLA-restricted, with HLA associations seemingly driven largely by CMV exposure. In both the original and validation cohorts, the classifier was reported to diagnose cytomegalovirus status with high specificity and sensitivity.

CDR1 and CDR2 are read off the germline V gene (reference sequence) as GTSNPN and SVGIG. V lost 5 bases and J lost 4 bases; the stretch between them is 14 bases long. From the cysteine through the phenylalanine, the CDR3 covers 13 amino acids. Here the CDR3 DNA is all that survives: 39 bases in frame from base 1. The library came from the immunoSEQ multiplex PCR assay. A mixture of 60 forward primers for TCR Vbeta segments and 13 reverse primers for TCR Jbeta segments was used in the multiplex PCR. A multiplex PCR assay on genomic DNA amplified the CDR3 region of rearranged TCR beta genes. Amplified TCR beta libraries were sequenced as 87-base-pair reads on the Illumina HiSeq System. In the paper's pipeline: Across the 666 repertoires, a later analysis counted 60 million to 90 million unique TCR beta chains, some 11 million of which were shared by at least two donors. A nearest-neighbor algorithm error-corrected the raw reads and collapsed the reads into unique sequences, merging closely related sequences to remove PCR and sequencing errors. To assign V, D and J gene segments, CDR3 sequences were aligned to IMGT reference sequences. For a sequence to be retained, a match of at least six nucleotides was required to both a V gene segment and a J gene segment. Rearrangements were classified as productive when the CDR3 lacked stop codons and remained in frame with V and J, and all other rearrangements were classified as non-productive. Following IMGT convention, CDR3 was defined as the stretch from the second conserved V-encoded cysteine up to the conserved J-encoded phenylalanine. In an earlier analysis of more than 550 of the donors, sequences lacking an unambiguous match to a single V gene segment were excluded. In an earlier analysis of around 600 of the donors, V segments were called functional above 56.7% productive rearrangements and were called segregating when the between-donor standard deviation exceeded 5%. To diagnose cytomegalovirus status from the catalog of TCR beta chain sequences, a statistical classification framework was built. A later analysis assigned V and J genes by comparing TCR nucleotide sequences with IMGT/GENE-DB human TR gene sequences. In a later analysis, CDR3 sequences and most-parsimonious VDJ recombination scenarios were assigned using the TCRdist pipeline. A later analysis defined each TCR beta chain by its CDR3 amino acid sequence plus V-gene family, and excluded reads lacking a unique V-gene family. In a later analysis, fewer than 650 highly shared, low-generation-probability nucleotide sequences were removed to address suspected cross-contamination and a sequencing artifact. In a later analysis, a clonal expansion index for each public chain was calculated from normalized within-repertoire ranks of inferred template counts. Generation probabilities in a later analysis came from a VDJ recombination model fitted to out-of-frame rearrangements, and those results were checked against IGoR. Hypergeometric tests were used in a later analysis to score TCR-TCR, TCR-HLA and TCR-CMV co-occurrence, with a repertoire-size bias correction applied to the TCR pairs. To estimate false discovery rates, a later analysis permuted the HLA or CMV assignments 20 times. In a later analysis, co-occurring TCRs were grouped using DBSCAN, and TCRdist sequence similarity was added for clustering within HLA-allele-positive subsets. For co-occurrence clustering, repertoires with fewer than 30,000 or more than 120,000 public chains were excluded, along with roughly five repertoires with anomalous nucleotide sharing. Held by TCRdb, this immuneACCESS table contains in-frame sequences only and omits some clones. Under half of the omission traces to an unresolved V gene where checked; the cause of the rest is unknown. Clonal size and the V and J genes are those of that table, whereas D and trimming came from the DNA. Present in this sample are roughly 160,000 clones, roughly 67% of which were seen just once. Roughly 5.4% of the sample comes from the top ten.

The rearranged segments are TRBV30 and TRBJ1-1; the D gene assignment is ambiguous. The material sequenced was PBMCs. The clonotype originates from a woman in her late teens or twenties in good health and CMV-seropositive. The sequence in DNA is TGTGCCTGGGGAGGGCAGGTTCCCACTGAAGCTTTCTTT. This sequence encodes CAWGGQVPTEAFF. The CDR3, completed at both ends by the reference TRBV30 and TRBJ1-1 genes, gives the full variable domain SQTIHQWPATLVQPVGSPLSLECTVEGTSNPNLYWYRQAAGRGLQLLFYSVGIGQISSEVPQNLSASRPQDRQFILSSKKLLLSDSGFYLCAWGGQVPTEAFFGQGTRLTVV.